This T cell receptor (beta chain) was obtained from a study of T cell responses to AZD1222 COVID-19 vaccine. Findings of the study overall: CD4 TCRs linked to vaccination spanned spike, dominating at 160-218 and 743-854. Clonal diversity was possibly underestimated, and white British individuals and females predominated among donors. When two AZD1222 doses had been given, Spike-specific TCR breadth and depth rose. At study baseline, merely six AZD1222 recipients were seropositive.

Profiling relied on immunoSEQ multiplex PCR, and the TCRdb table lists in-frame clones only, not all of them. The sample records approximately 100,000 clones, just under 90% being singletons. Germline loops: CDR1 MNHEY, CDR2 SVGAGI. This CDR3 has 14 residues. V lost 8 bases and J lost 4; bases outside the gene matches: 4. This clone was picked up one time. The antigen remains undetermined. The receptor's source is an adult in good health. The chain is built from TRBV6-5 and TRBJ2-5, with TRBD2 matching over 13 bases. The material was peripheral blood, obtained on day 0 of AZD1222 vaccination. CDR3 region: CASGLAGVRETQYF. In DNA, the CDR3 is TGTGCCAGCGGACTAGCGGGAGTCAGAGAGACCCAGTACTTC.